The T cell receptor (beta chain) described here comes from a study of T cells after yellow fever vaccination. Overall study findings and caveats: Only a small proportion of the clonotypes turned up in both the CD4 and the CD8 compartments, likely arising from convergent recombination.

The sample holds a few counts of this clonotype. TCRdb independently ran MiXCR on the 5' RACE reads; one entry per CDR3 protein. The repertoire holds around 56,000 distinct CDR3 sequences, approximately 5.7% seen once, with around a third in the top ten. Germline V gives CDR1 SGHTS, CDR2 YDEGEE. The CDR3 has 13 residues. The ends were cut back, 5 bases at V and 8 bases at J, with 16 bases in the middle. The sequence was obtained from a man aged 18 to 30 who received the YFV17D yellow fever vaccine. The rearrangement uses TRBV5-8 and TRBJ1-1; no clear D gene. The starting material was PBMCs, either bulk or a sorted T-cell subset (CD4+, CD8+, memory, or dextramer-sorted; not recorded which), obtained on the day of the yellow fever booster vaccination. CDR3 amino acids: CASSPGTLWEAFF. The DNA for the CDR3 is TGTGCCAGCAGTCCCGGTACACTGTGGGAAGCTTTCTTT. Complete variable domain (other parts from reference TRBV5-8 and TRBJ1-1): EAGVTQSPTHLIKTRGQQATLRCSPISGHTSVYWYQQALGLGLQFLLWYDEGEERNRGNFPPRFSGRQFPNYSSELNVNALELEDSALYLCASSPGTLWEAFFGQGTRLTVV.